This TCR beta chain was retrieved from a study of T cell repertoires in cytomegalovirus infection. On the study more broadly: Public TCR beta signatures provided an indication of both CMV infection and a matching HLA type. Study-level results: HLA-C-restricted CMV clonotypes gave the most frequent clonotype in two of eight donors. Cumulative public TCR beta family frequency identified carriers of CMV plus the relevant HLA.

Per germline, CDR1 MNHEY and CDR2 SMNVEV (reference sequence). CDR3 length equals 15 residues. The V gene lost 5 bases and the J gene lost 3 bases, with 17 bases spanning the gap. TCRdb reprocessed the reads with MiXCR, giving one entry per CDR3 protein. The table shows a few hundred thousand distinct CDR3 sequences, with around 40% occurring only once. Remarks on this clonotype: Its antigen is unknown.

The chain is built from TRBV27 and TRBJ2-7; D may be TRBD1 (6 bases). The sample here was cultured PBMCs, taken from culture after CMV antigen stimulation. The origin of this receptor is a human donor in good health (CMV status not recorded). Some clones in this sample may be carry-over from other donors' samples. The CDR3 DNA reads TGTGCCAGCAGTCTCCGTTGGCAGGGGTTCTACGAGCAGTACTTC. Encoded protein: CASSLRWQGFYEQYF.